This is a list of T cell receptor beta chains from one sample in a study of beta chain features in type 1 diabetes. Generated by immunoSEQ multiplex PCR, the TCRdb table keeps only in-frame clones and is missing some. The sample contains 330,000 or so clones, roughly 12% of which appear only once. Sequencing used naive CD4+ T cells from blood. Receptors were obtained from a woman younger than 30 with type 1 diabetes. The CDR3 runs from the conserved cysteine through the conserved F or W. Each record gives: clone size, J gene, V gene, D gene, CDR3 protein, CDR3 DNA. D genes are given only for firm matches. Clone size appears in some rows only: once, few, many, or a class for an expanded clone.

abundance: few; j_gene: TRBJ2-2; v_gene: TRBV5-1; d_gene: TRBD1; CDR3aa: CASSAGQGTGELFF; CDR3nt: TGCGCCAGCAGCGCGGGACAGGGTACCGGGGAGCTGTTTTTT
abundance: few; j_gene: TRBJ2-2; v_gene: TRBV7-3; d_gene: NA; CDR3aa: CASGETRRLTTGELFF; CDR3nt: TGTGCCAGCGGTGAGACTAGAAGATTGACCACCGGGGAGCTGTTTTTT
abundance: few; j_gene: TRBJ2-7; v_gene: TRBV6-4; d_gene: NA; CDR3aa: CASSRDKGYEQYF; CDR3nt: TGTGCCAGCAGCCGGGACAAGGGCTACGAGCAGTACTTC
abundance: once; j_gene: TRBJ2-7; v_gene: TRBV9; d_gene: TRBD1; CDR3aa: CASSVAGDRSYEQYF; CDR3nt: TGTGCCAGCAGCGTAGCAGGGGACAGAAGCTACGAGCAGTACTTC
abundance: NA; j_gene: TRBJ1-6; v_gene: TRBV21-1; d_gene: NA; CDR3aa: CASSTRTGDDSPLHF; CDR3nt: TGTGCCAGCAGCACCAGGACAGGGGATGATTCACCCCTCCACTTT
abundance: few; j_gene: TRBJ2-5; v_gene: TRBV25-1; d_gene: NA; CDR3aa: CASSEWQKETQYF; CDR3nt: TGTGCCAGCAGTGAATGGCAGAAAGAGACCCAGTACTTC
abundance: few; j_gene: TRBJ2-3; v_gene: TRBV5-1; d_gene: TRBD1; CDR3aa: CASSLRDRATDTQYF; CDR3nt: TGCGCCAGCAGCCTCCGGGACAGGGCAACAGATACGCAGTATTTT
abundance: NA; j_gene: TRBJ2-3; v_gene: TRBV7-8; d_gene: NA; CDR3aa: CASSEAGSTDTQYF; CDR3nt: TGTGCCAGCAGCGAAGCGGGCAGCACAGATACGCAGTATTTT
abundance: few; j_gene: TRBJ1-4; v_gene: TRBV4-1; d_gene: NA; CDR3aa: CASSQERGSTNEKLFF; CDR3nt: TGCGCCAGCAGCCAAGAGCGGGGCTCAACTAATGAAAAACTGTTTTTT
abundance: NA; j_gene: TRBJ2-5; v_gene: TRBV5-1; d_gene: TRBD2; CDR3aa: CASSLIERGPQETQYF; CDR3nt: TGCGCCAGCAGCTTGATCGAGCGGGGGCCTCAAGAGACCCAGTACTTC
abundance: NA; j_gene: TRBJ2-7; v_gene: TRBV5-4; d_gene: TRBD1; CDR3aa: CASSPTGNVPTGEQYF; CDR3nt: TGTGCCAGCAGCCCGACAGGGAACGTCCCTACGGGCGAGCAGTACTTC
abundance: NA; j_gene: TRBJ2-4; v_gene: TRBV18; d_gene: TRBD1; CDR3aa: CASSPTGAAKNIQYF; CDR3nt: TGTGCCAGCTCACCAACAGGGGCGGCCAAAAACATTCAGTACTTC
abundance: once; j_gene: TRBJ2-1; v_gene: TRBV6-5; d_gene: TRBD2; CDR3aa: CASSYGLANEQFF; CDR3nt: TGTGCCAGCAGTTACGGACTAGCGAATGAGCAGTTCTTC
abundance: NA; j_gene: TRBJ1-1; v_gene: TRBV29-1; d_gene: TRBD1; CDR3aa: CSVLTGGWKNTEAFF; CDR3nt: TGCAGCGTTTTAACAGGGGGTTGGAAGAACACTGAAGCTTTCTTT
abundance: few; j_gene: TRBJ2-7; v_gene: TRBV5-6; d_gene: NA; CDR3aa: CASSLPPMAEQYF; CDR3nt: TGTGCCAGCAGCTTGCCCCCAATGGCCGAGCAGTACTTC
abundance: NA; j_gene: TRBJ2-3; v_gene: TRBV4-3; d_gene: TRBD1; CDR3aa: CASSQLSGQATDTQYF; CDR3nt: TGCGCCAGCAGCCAATTGTCCGGACAGGCCACAGATACGCAGTATTTT
abundance: few; j_gene: TRBJ1-1; v_gene: TRBV9; d_gene: NA; CDR3aa: CASSTGGRGHTEAFF; CDR3nt: TGTGCCAGCAGCACCGGCGGGCGGGGCCACACTGAAGCTTTCTTT
abundance: few; j_gene: TRBJ2-3; v_gene: TRBV28; d_gene: TRBD2; CDR3aa: CASSWTSGFDTQYF; CDR3nt: TGTGCCAGCAGTTGGACTAGCGGGTTCGACACGCAGTATTTT
abundance: few; j_gene: TRBJ1-1; v_gene: TRBV5-6; d_gene: TRBD1; CDR3aa: CASSRDRLVTEAFF; CDR3nt: TGTGCCAGCAGCAGGGACAGGCTGGTCACTGAAGCTTTCTTT
abundance: few; j_gene: TRBJ2-3; v_gene: TRBV29-1; d_gene: NA; CDR3aa: CSVEERSGTDTQYF; CDR3nt: TGCAGCGTTGAAGAGCGTTCGGGAACAGATACGCAGTATTTT
abundance: few; j_gene: TRBJ2-5; v_gene: TRBV4-1; d_gene: TRBD2; CDR3aa: CASSQGNGGGSGRARETQYF; CDR3nt: TGCGCCAGCAGCCAAGGAAACGGTGGGGGTAGCGGGAGGGCCCGAGAGACCCAGTACTTC
abundance: NA; j_gene: TRBJ2-5; v_gene: TRBV6-6; d_gene: NA; CDR3aa: CASSPGGPETQYF; CDR3nt: TGTGCCAGCAGTCCGGGGGGCCCGGAGACCCAGTACTTC
abundance: NA; j_gene: TRBJ1-1; v_gene: TRBV28; d_gene: TRBD1; CDR3aa: CASSSPGQGNTEAFF; CDR3nt: TGTGCCAGCAGTTCACCGGGACAGGGGAACACTGAAGCTTTCTTT
abundance: NA; j_gene: TRBJ1-2; v_gene: TRBV30; d_gene: NA; CDR3aa: CAGNRDTVFGYTF; CDR3nt: TGTGCCGGTAACCGGGACACGGTTTTCGGCTACACCTTC
abundance: NA; j_gene: TRBJ2-7; v_gene: TRBV13; d_gene: NA; CDR3aa: CASSLDKGAAYEQYF; CDR3nt: TGTGCCAGCAGCTTAGATAAGGGAGCCGCTTACGAGCAGTACTTC
abundance: NA; j_gene: TRBJ2-1; v_gene: TRBV11-3; d_gene: TRBD2; CDR3aa: CASSLGQRGVNEQFF; CDR3nt: TGTGCCAGCAGCTTAGGCCAGCGGGGGGTCAATGAGCAGTTCTTC
abundance: few; j_gene: TRBJ2-6; v_gene: TRBV7-9; d_gene: TRBD1; CDR3aa: CASSIRQGDVLTF; CDR3nt: TGTGCCAGCAGCATCCGACAGGGAGACGTCCTGACTTTC
abundance: few; j_gene: TRBJ2-7; v_gene: TRBV18; d_gene: TRBD1; CDR3aa: CASTTGTGVSYEQYF; CDR3nt: TGTGCCAGCACTACCGGGACAGGCGTTTCCTACGAGCAGTACTTC
abundance: few; j_gene: TRBJ2-1; v_gene: TRBV7-9; d_gene: NA; CDR3aa: CASSLDPGFEKNEQFF; CDR3nt: TGTGCCAGCAGCTTAGACCCAGGGTTCGAAAAGAATGAGCAGTTCTTC
abundance: NA; j_gene: TRBJ1-2; v_gene: TRBV6-5; d_gene: NA; CDR3aa: CASSYDRRDYGYTF; CDR3nt: TGTGCCAGCAGTTACGATCGGAGAGACTATGGCTACACCTTC
abundance: few; j_gene: TRBJ2-4; v_gene: TRBV5-1; d_gene: NA; CDR3aa: CASSFRDFENIQYF; CDR3nt: TGCGCCAGCAGCTTCCGGGACTTCGAAAACATTCAGTACTTC
abundance: few; j_gene: TRBJ2-7; v_gene: TRBV29-1; d_gene: NA; CDR3aa: CSVEGQGRYEQYF; CDR3nt: TGCAGCGTTGAGGGGCAGGGGCGGTACGAGCAGTACTTC
abundance: few; j_gene: TRBJ2-1; v_gene: TRBV11-3; d_gene: NA; CDR3aa: CASSLDRYNEQFF; CDR3nt: TGTGCCAGCAGCTTAGACAGGTACAATGAGCAGTTCTTC
abundance: few; j_gene: TRBJ2-3; v_gene: TRBV7-2; d_gene: TRBD2; CDR3aa: CASSVLAGAWAPDTQYF; CDR3nt: TGTGCCAGCAGCGTGCTAGCGGGAGCATGGGCCCCAGATACGCAGTATTTT
abundance: NA; j_gene: TRBJ1-4; v_gene: TRBV28; d_gene: TRBD1; CDR3aa: CASSPGTGAEKLFF; CDR3nt: TGTGCCAGCAGCCCCGGGACAGGGGCTGAAAAACTGTTTTTT
abundance: few; j_gene: TRBJ2-7; v_gene: TRBV28; d_gene: NA; CDR3aa: CASSSVSEQYF; CDR3nt: TGTGCCAGCAGTTCAGTCAGCGAGCAGTACTTC
abundance: NA; j_gene: TRBJ2-5; v_gene: TRBV28; d_gene: NA; CDR3aa: CASNGAGTPKETQYF; CDR3nt: TGTGCCAGCAACGGAGCCGGGACTCCGAAAGAGACCCAGTACTTC
abundance: few; j_gene: TRBJ1-5; v_gene: TRBV7-6; d_gene: TRBD1; CDR3aa: CASSLGTVDQPQHF; CDR3nt: TGTGCCAGCAGCCTCGGGACAGTAGACCAGCCCCAGCATTTT
abundance: few; j_gene: TRBJ2-5; v_gene: TRBV5-4; d_gene: TRBD1; CDR3aa: CASSLRQGQETQYF; CDR3nt: TGTGCCAGCAGCTTACGACAGGGCCAAGAGACCCAGTACTTC
abundance: NA; j_gene: TRBJ2-7; v_gene: TRBV7-2; d_gene: NA; CDR3aa: CASSLGAVSSYEQYF; CDR3nt: TGTGCCAGCAGCCTTGGGGCAGTGAGCTCCTACGAGCAGTACTTC
abundance: NA; j_gene: TRBJ2-3; v_gene: TRBV4-3; d_gene: NA; CDR3aa: CASSQAGSDTQYF; CDR3nt: TGCGCCAGCAGCCAAGCGGGATCAGATACGCAGTATTTT
abundance: NA; j_gene: TRBJ2-7; v_gene: TRBV18; d_gene: NA; CDR3aa: CASSPPGSYEQYF; CDR3nt: TGTGCCAGCTCACCCCCGGGCTCCTACGAGCAGTACTTC
abundance: few; j_gene: TRBJ1-1; v_gene: TRBV11-2; d_gene: NA; CDR3aa: CASSLGLAEAFF; CDR3nt: TGTGCCAGCAGCTTAGGGCTCGCTGAAGCTTTCTTT
abundance: NA; j_gene: TRBJ2-7; v_gene: TRBV7-2; d_gene: TRBD1; CDR3aa: CASSLGFGTGAWEQYF; CDR3nt: TGTGCCAGCAGCTTAGGTTTTGGGACAGGAGCTTGGGAGCAGTACTTC
abundance: NA; j_gene: TRBJ2-7; v_gene: TRBV29-1; d_gene: TRBD1; CDR3aa: CSAWTGGAGTGSPYSYEQYF; CDR3nt: TGCAGCGCTTGGACAGGGGGCGCTGGGACAGGGAGTCCGTACTCGTACGAGCAGTACTTC
abundance: few; j_gene: TRBJ2-7; v_gene: TRBV19; d_gene: NA; CDR3aa: CASSGHYEQYF; CDR3nt: TGTGCCAGTAGTGGACACTACGAGCAGTACTTC
abundance: NA; j_gene: TRBJ2-1; v_gene: TRBV4-2; d_gene: NA; CDR3aa: CASSQDLRRGGHEQFF; CDR3nt: TGTGCCAGCAGCCAAGATCTTCGAAGGGGGGGGCATGAGCAGTTCTTC
abundance: few; j_gene: TRBJ2-1; v_gene: TRBV5-4; d_gene: NA; CDR3aa: CASSFIVRTSYNEQFF; CDR3nt: TGTGCCAGCAGCTTTATCGTGAGAACCTCCTACAATGAGCAGTTCTTC
abundance: few; j_gene: TRBJ1-1; v_gene: TRBV30; d_gene: NA; CDR3aa: CAWNPSRTPEMNTEAFF; CDR3nt: TGTGCCTGGAATCCCTCCCGGACACCTGAGATGAACACTGAAGCTTTCTTT
abundance: NA; j_gene: TRBJ1-4; v_gene: TRBV29-1; d_gene: TRBD1; CDR3aa: CSGGGTNEKLFF; CDR3nt: TGCAGCGGAGGGGGCACTAATGAAAAACTGTTTTTT
abundance: few; j_gene: TRBJ2-2; v_gene: TRBV4-2; d_gene: TRBD1; CDR3aa: CASSQVPTGDTGELFF; CDR3nt: TGTGCCAGCAGCCAAGTCCCGACAGGGGACACCGGGGAGCTGTTTTTT
abundance: NA; j_gene: TRBJ1-3; v_gene: TRBV30; d_gene: TRBD1; CDR3aa: CAWSVPLRDRVNTIYF; CDR3nt: TGTGCCTGGAGTGTACCCTTACGGGACAGGGTGAACACCATATATTTT
abundance: NA; j_gene: TRBJ2-7; v_gene: TRBV18; d_gene: NA; CDR3aa: CASSQDRSAGEQYF; CDR3nt: TGTGCCAGCTCACAGGACAGGAGCGCGGGAGAGCAGTACTTC
abundance: NA; j_gene: TRBJ2-3; v_gene: TRBV5-1; d_gene: NA; CDR3aa: CASSPGVGVTDTQYF; CDR3nt: TGCGCCAGCAGTCCCGGGGTCGGGGTCACAGATACGCAGTATTTT
abundance: few; j_gene: TRBJ2-1; v_gene: TRBV11-2; d_gene: NA; CDR3aa: CASSPGGQILTSPNEQFF; CDR3nt: TGTGCCAGCAGCCCAGGGGGGCAAATCTTAACTAGTCCCAATGAGCAGTTCTTC
abundance: few; j_gene: TRBJ2-6; v_gene: TRBV7-8; d_gene: TRBD1; CDR3aa: CAAGQGLGANVLTF; CDR3nt: TGTGCCGCGGGACAGGGGCTCGGGGCCAACGTCCTGACTTTC